The TCR beta chain described here comes from a study of cytomegalovirus exposure and HLA in healthy donors. Looked up from germline, CDR1 is SGHTA and CDR2 is FQGTGA. The CDR3 sequence is 14 residues long. The junction had 6 bases not matched to a gene; V was cut back by 4 bases and J by 3 bases. The study ran its PCR with 60 Vbeta and 13 Jbeta primers. Assay used: immunoSEQ multiplex PCR; TCRdb lists only in-frame clones, some missing. The sample has more than 55,000 clones; about 74% are singletons. Sequenced material: PBMCs. V usage is TRBV7-3 and J usage is TRBJ2-7; TRBD2 matches 7 bases. This clonotype was obtained from a woman aged 60-75 years in good health and CMV-seropositive. CDR3 region: CASSSSGGNYEQYF. The CDR3, as DNA: TGTGCCAGCAGCTCTTCCGGGGGGAACTACGAGCAGTACTTC.